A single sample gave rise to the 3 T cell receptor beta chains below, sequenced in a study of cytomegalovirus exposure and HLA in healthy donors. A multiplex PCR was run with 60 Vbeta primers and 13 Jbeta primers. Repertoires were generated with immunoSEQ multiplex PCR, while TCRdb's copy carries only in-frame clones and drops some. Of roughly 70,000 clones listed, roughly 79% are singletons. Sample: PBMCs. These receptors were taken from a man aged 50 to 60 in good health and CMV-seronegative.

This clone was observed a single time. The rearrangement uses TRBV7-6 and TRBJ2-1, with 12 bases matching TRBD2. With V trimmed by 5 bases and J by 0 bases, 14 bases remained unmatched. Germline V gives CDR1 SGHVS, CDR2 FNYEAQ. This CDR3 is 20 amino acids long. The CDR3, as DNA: TGTGCCAGCAGCCCCCTCCCAGGACTAGCGGGGAAGAGCTCCTACAATGAGCAGTTCTTC. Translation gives CASSPLPGLAGKSSYNEQFF.

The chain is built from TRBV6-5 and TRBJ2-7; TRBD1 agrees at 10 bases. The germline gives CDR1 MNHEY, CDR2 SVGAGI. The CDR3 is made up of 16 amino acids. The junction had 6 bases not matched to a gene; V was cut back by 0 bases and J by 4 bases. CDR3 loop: CASSYSETGGSYEQYF. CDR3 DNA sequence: TGTGCCAGCAGTTACTCCGAGACAGGGGGCAGTTACGAGCAGTACTTC.

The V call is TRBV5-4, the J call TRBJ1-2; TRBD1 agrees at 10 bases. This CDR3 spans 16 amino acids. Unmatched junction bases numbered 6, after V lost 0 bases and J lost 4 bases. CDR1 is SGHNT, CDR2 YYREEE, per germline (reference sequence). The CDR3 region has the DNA TGTGCCAGCAGCTTGGGTGGACAGGGGGAACTCTATGGCTACACCTTC. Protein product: CASSLGGQGELYGYTF.